Listed below are T cell receptor beta chains from one sample, sequenced in a study of CXCR4 blockade with PD-1 therapy in pancreatic cancer. TCRdb's copy holds only in-frame clones and misses some; the assay was immunoSEQ multiplex PCR. The sample lists roughly 15,000 clones, over 60% occurring once. Sequenced material: tumor tissue. The origin of the receptors is a human donor with pancreatic ductal adenocarcinoma. CDR3s include the opening cysteine and the closing phenylalanine or tryptophan. Fields, in order: V gene, J gene, CDR3 length, D gene, CDR3 protein. A D gene is named only where the DNA matches it firmly.

>TRBV29-1|TRBJ2-3|17|-
CSLRGGQTTGGTDTQYF
>TRBV28|TRBJ2-5|14|-
CASSLMTVTETQYF
>TRBV30|TRBJ2-2|18|TRBD2
CAWSGSRPGLAVTGELFF
>TRBV29-1|TRBJ2-3|14|-
CSGRLGRYTDTQYF
>TRBV9|TRBJ1-5|16|-
CASSEQGIGGNQPQHF
>TRBV5-1|TRBJ2-5|14|TRBD1
CASSRDRVEETQYF
>TRBV15|TRBJ2-1|15|TRBD2
CATSRDGRADNEQFF
>TRBV19|TRBJ2-1|16|TRBD2
CASSISSGSSYNEQFF
>TRBV29-1|TRBJ2-3|12|-
CSARASTDTQYF
>TRBV29-1|TRBJ2-1|13|-
CSVDPGTLSEQFF
>TRBV15|TRBJ1-5|16|-
CATSRARARVNQPQHF
>TRBV9|TRBJ1-1|14|-
CASSAMREGTEAFF
>TRBV19|TRBJ1-5|14|-
CASSPQRGNQPQHF
>TRBV28|TRBJ2-1|16|-
CASIRPGGEGHNEQFF
>TRBV29-1|TRBJ1-2|12|-
CSVEDSSSGYTF
>TRBV6-7|TRBJ2-1|13|-
CASSPLGGNEQFF
>TRBV19|TRBJ1-1|13|-
CASSRAENTEAFF
>TRBV29-1|TRBJ2-1|12|-
CSAIDYYNEQFF
>TRBV29-1|TRBJ2-5|13|TRBD1
CSKQGESQETQYF
>TRBV10-2|TRBJ2-7|14|TRBD2
CASRSAGGMGEQYF
>TRBV5-1|TRBJ2-5|15|TRBD1
CASSLAGQGAETQYF
>TRBV28|TRBJ2-1|14|-
CASTHLPGTNEQFF
>TRBV19|TRBJ2-2|15|TRBD2
CASSNGLASTGELFF
>TRBV11-3|TRBJ2-1|15|-
CASSLVGRDLNEQFF
>TRBV18|TRBJ2-5|16|-
CASSPGFGGRRETQYF
>TRBV28|TRBJ1-1|13|-
CACRKGGNTEAFF
>TRBV5-1|TRBJ1-3|16|-
CASSLVSVRSGNTIYF
>TRBV5-1|TRBJ1-1|15|TRBD1
CASRVGQGAYTEAFF
>TRBV15|TRBJ2-7|16|TRBD1
CATSRDGGQGVVKQYF